The clone carrying this T cell receptor (beta chain) was seen a few times. The target antigen is unknown. This entry is derived from a study of regulatory T cells in long-lasting Graves disease. Study outcomes and limitations: Among samples with persistent disease, TRBV28, TRBJ1-2 and TRBJ2-5 were favored.

The TCR beta library used iRepertoire HTBI primers with Arm-PCR amplification of CDR3. In the original analysis: Identification yielded 60 or so TRBV and around 15 TRBJ segments across samples. Using its own MiXCR run on the multiplex PCR reads, TCRdb lists one record per CDR3 protein. TCRdb assigned the V and J calls; the authors' analysis was not used. This table holds about 560,000 distinct CDR3 sequences, about 15% found once. Germline lookup yields CDR1 KGHDR and CDR2 SFDVKD. The CDR3 contains 14 residues. V was pared by 7 bases and J by 3 bases, with 12 bases between. As for time point: newly diagnosed GD, antithyroid drugs for less than 3 months. TCR sequences were obtained from RNA taken from PBMCs. The same data also went into a second study, on T cells in Graves' hyperthyroidism and ophthalmopathy.

The chain recombines TRBV24-1 with TRBJ1-5; D gene uncertain. Sequenced here: peripheral blood mononuclear cells (PBMCs), sampled at new diagnosis, from a patient treated with antithyroid drugs. The receptor comes from a young man with Graves disease. The CDR3 is CATSGLGPNQPQHF. DNA for the CDR3: TGTGCCACCAGCGGATTGGGCCCCAATCAGCCCCAGCATTTT.